This T cell receptor beta chain is drawn from a study of cytomegalovirus exposure and HLA in healthy donors. Study overall: Samples from HLA-typed donors yielded some 85 million unique TCRs in an early data release.

Trimming stripped 4 bases from V and 4 bases from J, with 6 bases between. CDR1 and CDR2 from the germline V gene are SGHNT and YYREEE (reference sequence). This CDR3 spans 12 amino acids. Comments on this clone: Its antigen remains unknown.

In the PCR, 60 Vbeta and 13 Jbeta primers were used. The table came from immunoSEQ multiplex PCR; TCRdb's copy has only in-frame clones and leaves some out. Counted here are roughly 150,000 clones, around three quarters occurring once; the ten biggest clones make up around 2%. Study-wide results and caveats: There were around 160 TCR beta chains listed as cytomegalovirus-associated. When analyzed later, the rates of TCR association showed variation by HLA locus, with DRB1 the most and HLA-C the fewest.

The TCR was taken from a woman between 40 and 50 years old in good health and CMV-seronegative. Source material: PBMCs. The chain carries TRBV5-4 and TRBJ1-3; D unresolved. This chain's CDR3 is CASSLGGNTIYF. The DNA for the CDR3 is TGTGCCAGCAGCCTCGGGGGAAACACCATATATTTT.